This TCR beta chain is drawn from a study of neurological immune-mediated disorders. This clonotype showed up just a few times. V was shortened by 4 bases and J by 5 bases, with 5 bases between the two germline ends. The germline gives CDR1 LGHNT, CDR2 FRNRAP. The CDR3 has 12 amino acids. The making of cDNA relied on 5'RACE with 10-nucleotide random UMIs. From 15-18 subjects, over 200 million TCR-beta sequences were obtained in each sequencing run. TCRdb ran MiXCR on the 5' RACE reads and lists one entry per CDR3 protein. The repertoire holds over 70,000 distinct CDR3 sequences, roughly 10% seen once, with 8.5% to 10% in the top ten. The time point denotes: longitudinal time-point 1 (baseline). Healthy controls comprised blood bank volunteers in Maryland, USA.

The genes are TRBV12-5 and TRBJ2-2; D gene unclear. The specimen sequenced was PBMCs. This TCR derives from a man aged 25 to 40 in good health. The CDR3 DNA is TGTGCTAGTGGTTCTGGGACCGGGGAGCTGTTTTTT. Amino acid sequence: CASGSGTGELFF.